These 9 T cell receptor beta chains share one sample of origin, sequenced in a study of CD8+CD57+ T cells in acquired aplastic anemia. Genomic DNA constituted the template upon which TCR beta VDJ and CDR3 profiling was performed. From the reads, TCRdb called clonotypes with MiXCR, one entry per CDR3 protein. The sample shows 90,000 to 130,000 distinct CDR3 sequences, 40% to 60% of them seen only once. The source material was sorted CD4+, CD8+, or CD8+CD57+ T cells (not recorded which) from PBMCs. The receptors stem from a human donor in good health, serving as a control.

This chain connects TRBV27 to TRBJ1-4; D is perhaps TRBD1 (5 bases). V lost 4 bases to trimming and J lost 8 bases, with 11 bases between them. The CDR3 spans 13 residues. In germline, CDR1 is MNHEY, CDR2 SMNVEV (reference sequence). CDR3: CASSYAGNEKLFF. CDR3 nucleotide sequence: TGTGCCAGCAGTTACGCAGGGAACGAAAAACTGTTTTTT.

DNA for the CDR3: TGTGCCACCAGTGAAGGCCACCCGAGGCAGTATTTT. It specifies CATSEGHPRQYF. This chain links TRBV24-1 with TRBJ2-3, with D hard to call. The CDR3 has 12 residues. Germline assignment: CDR1 KGHDR and CDR2 SFDVKD. V was trimmed by 4 bases and J by 11 bases, leaving 12 bases between them.

V gene TRBV11-2 combines with J gene TRBJ2-3; 8 bases agree with TRBD2. This CDR3 contains 18 residues. CDR1 is SGHAT, CDR2 FQNNGV, per germline. The J segment lost 2 bases and the V segment lost 5 bases, leaving 15 bases of the junction unmatched. Here the CDR3 reads CASSRPDNTSGVTDTQYF. The DNA of the CDR3 is TGTGCCAGCAGCCGACCAGACAACACTAGCGGAGTCACAGATACGCAGTATTTT.

This clonotype was counted many times. The V gene is TRBV12-5, the J gene TRBJ2-1, with D unresolved. Germline-derived CDR1 and CDR2 are LGHNT and FRNRAP. This CDR3 has 13 residues. V was cut by 0 bases and J by 6 bases, with 6 bases left in between. CDR3 amino acids: CASGLVSSNEQFF. The CDR3 nucleotides read TGTGCTAGTGGTTTGGTAAGCTCCAATGAGCAGTTCTTC.

In its sample, this clonotype was seen many times. The chain couples TRBV27 to TRBJ1-1; D is unclear. The CDR3 runs 13 residues. CDR1 and CDR2 from the germline V gene are MNHEY and SMNVEV (reference sequence). V was cut by 2 bases and J by 2 bases, with 6 bases left in between. The DNA for the CDR3 is TGTGCCAGCAGTTTAAAGGGTAACACTGAAGCTTTCTTT. Its translation: CASSLKGNTEAFF.

The chain couples TRBV6-2 or TRBV6-3 to TRBJ2-2; TRBD1 aligns across 8 bases. CDR1 and CDR2 from the germline V gene are MNHEY and SVGEGT. There are 16 residues in the CDR3. Trimming at V came to 6 bases and at J to 4 bases, leaving 10 bases not matched to a gene. CDR3 sequence: CASSRYQGASTGELFF. The CDR3 DNA sequence: TGTGCCAGCAGCCGATATCAGGGGGCTTCCACCGGGGAGCTGTTTTTT.

The genes are TRBV20-1 and TRBJ2-7, with TRBD2 matching 10 bases. There are 15 residues in the CDR3. Unmatched junction bases numbered 8, after V lost 0 bases and J lost 6 bases. Germline CDR1 and CDR2: DFQATT and SNEGSKA (reference sequence). The CDR3 DNA is TGCAGTGCTAGAGATCCGGCTAGCGGGAGATTCGAGCAGTACTTC. The encoded protein is CSARDPASGRFEQYF.

The chain combines TRBV20-1 with TRBJ1-1; 12 positions agree with TRBD1. CDR1 is DFQATT and CDR2 is SNEGSKA in the germline V gene (reference sequence). With V trimmed by 6 bases and J by 3 bases, 14 bases remained unmatched. This CDR3 is built from 17 residues. The CDR3 sequence: CSAELRDRGQLYTEAFF. The DNA for the CDR3 is TGCAGTGCGGAACTCCGGGACAGGGGGCAGTTGTACACTGAAGCTTTCTTT.

This clonotype came up a few times. The chain links TRBV12-3 or TRBV12-4 to TRBJ2-7; tentative D call: TRBD1 (7 bases). CDR3 length equals 16 residues. The V and J ends lost 6 bases and 2 bases respectively, with 20 bases between them. The CDR3, as DNA: TGTGCCAGCAGATCCGGGGCGGGACAGCTTCCCTACGAGCAGTACTTC. Encoded protein: CASRSGAGQLPYEQYF.